These 7 T cell receptor beta chains share one sample of origin, sequenced in a study of Ad26.COV2.S vaccination and SARS-CoV-2 variants. Clones were sequenced by immunoSEQ multiplex PCR, and TCRdb holds only the in-frame ones, with some missing. The table has 300,000 to 350,000 clones, around 89% seen once. Indicated treatment: roughly 18 received Ad26.COV2.S at low or high dose, single or two shots; about 5 received placebo; per-sample allocation not given. Vaccine and placebo recipients were sampled on day 63 after the first injection. The sample here was peripheral blood, taken in a trial of Ad26.COV2.S vaccine versus placebo. Every receptor here comes from a person between 18 and 59 years old who received the Ad26.COV2.S COVID-19 vaccine or a placebo.

The V and J genes are TRBV5-5 and TRBJ2-2; perhaps TRBD1 as D (5 bases). This CDR3 comprises 15 residues. Trimming took off 3 bases at V and 7 bases at J, with 16 bases between the two ends. Germline CDR1 is SGHKS and CDR2 is YYEKEE (reference sequence). The CDR3 protein is CASSSSGSLSGELFF. DNA for the CDR3: TGTGCCAGCAGCTCTTCAGGGTCCTTGAGCGGGGAGCTGTTTTTT.

This clone is a singleton in its sample. The V and J genes are TRBV18 and TRBJ2-6; 7 bases align to TRBD1. With 0 bases clipped from V and 0 bases from J, the junction kept 5 bases outside the gene matches. The germline V gene has CDR1 KGHSH and CDR2 LQKENI. CDR3 size: 18 residues. The CDR3, as DNA: TGTGCCAGCTCACCACCGGGACAGCCGAACTCTGGGGCCAACGTCCTGACTTTC. It translates to CASSPPGQPNSGANVLTF.

The genes are TRBV6-2 or TRBV6-3 and TRBJ2-2, with 7 positions matching TRBD2. The V gene's germline CDR1 is MNHEY and CDR2 SVGEGT. The V gene end was trimmed by 0 bases and the J gene end by 9 bases; junction bases not matched to a gene: 4. The CDR3 extends over 14 amino acids. The CDR3 DNA reads TGTGCCAGCAGTTACTCCGGGAGGCCGCGGGAGCTGTTTTTT. It codes for CASSYSGRPRELFF.

The chain is built from TRBV7-6 and TRBJ1-1; D may be TRBD1 (5 bases). The germline gives CDR1 SGHVS, CDR2 FNYEAQ. The CDR3 consists of 15 residues. Trimming cost V 4 bases and J 5 bases, with 17 bases left between them. The CDR3 loop reads CASSYGGGRLTEAFF. For the CDR3, the DNA is TGTGCCAGCAGCTATGGGGGTGGCAGGCTTACTGAAGCTTTCTTT.

This chain links TRBV19 with TRBJ2-1; 8 nucleotides line up with TRBD2. CDR1 and CDR2 from the germline V gene are LNHDA and SQIVND (reference sequence). This CDR3 is built from 13 residues. Germline trimming cut 3 bases from V and 9 bases from J; bases unmatched to any gene: 4. The CDR3 is CASSIGGATEQFF. The CDR3 DNA reads as TGTGCCAGTAGTATCGGGGGGGCCACTGAGCAGTTCTTC.

The rearrangement joins TRBV19 to TRBJ1-5; D ambiguous. The CDR3 has 19 residues. Germline loops: CDR1 LNHDA, CDR2 SQIVND (reference sequence). Deletions cut 4 bases from V and 0 bases from J, with 22 bases between. CDR3: CASSTRPKEILNSNQPQHF. CDR3 DNA sequence: TGTGCCAGTAGTACTCGACCCAAAGAAATACTAAATAGCAATCAGCCCCAGCATTTT.

The V and J genes are TRBV5-4 and TRBJ2-5, with TRBD1 matching 7 bases. This CDR3 is 14 amino acids long. The trim removed 3 bases at V and 4 bases at J, leaving 6 bases unmatched. Germline V gene sequence: CDR1 SGHNT, CDR2 YYREEE (reference sequence). CDR3 sequence: CASSSNRGTETQYF. The CDR3 DNA follows: TGTGCCAGCAGCTCCAACAGGGGAACAGAGACCCAGTACTTC.